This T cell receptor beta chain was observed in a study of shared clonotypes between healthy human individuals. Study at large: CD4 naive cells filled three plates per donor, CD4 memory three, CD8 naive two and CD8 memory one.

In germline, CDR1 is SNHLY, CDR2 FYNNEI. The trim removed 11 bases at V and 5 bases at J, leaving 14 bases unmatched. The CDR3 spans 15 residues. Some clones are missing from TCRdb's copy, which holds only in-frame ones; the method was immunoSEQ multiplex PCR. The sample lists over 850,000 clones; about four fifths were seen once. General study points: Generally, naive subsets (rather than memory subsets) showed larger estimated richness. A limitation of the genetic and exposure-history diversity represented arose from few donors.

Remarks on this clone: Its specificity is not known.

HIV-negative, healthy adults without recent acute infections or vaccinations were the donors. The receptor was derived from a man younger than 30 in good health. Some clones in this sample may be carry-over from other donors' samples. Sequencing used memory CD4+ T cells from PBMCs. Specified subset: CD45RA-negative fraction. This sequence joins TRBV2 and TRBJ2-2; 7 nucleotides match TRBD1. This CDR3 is CAGKQGNEKTGELFF. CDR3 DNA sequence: TGTGCCGGGAAACAGGGGAATGAGAAAACCGGGGAGCTGTTTTTT. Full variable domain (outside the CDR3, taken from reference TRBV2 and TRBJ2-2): EPEVTQTPSHQVTQMGQEVILRCVPISNHLYFYWYRQILGQKVEFLVSFYNNEISEKSEIFDDQFSVERPDGSNFTLKIRSTKLEDSAMYFCAGKQGNEKTGELFFGEGSRLTVL.